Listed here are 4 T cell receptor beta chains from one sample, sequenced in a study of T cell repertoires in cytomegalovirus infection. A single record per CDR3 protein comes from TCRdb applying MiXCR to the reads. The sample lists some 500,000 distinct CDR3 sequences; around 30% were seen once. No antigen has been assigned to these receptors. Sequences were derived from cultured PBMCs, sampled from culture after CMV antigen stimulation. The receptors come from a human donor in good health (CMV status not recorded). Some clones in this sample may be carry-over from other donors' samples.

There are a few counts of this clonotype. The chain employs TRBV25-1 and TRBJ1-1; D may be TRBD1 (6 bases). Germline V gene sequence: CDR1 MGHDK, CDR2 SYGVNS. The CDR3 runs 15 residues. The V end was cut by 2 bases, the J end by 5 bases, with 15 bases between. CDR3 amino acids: CASSEETGPRTEAFF. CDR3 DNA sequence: TGTGCCAGCAGTGAAGAGACAGGCCCGAGGACTGAAGCTTTCTTT.

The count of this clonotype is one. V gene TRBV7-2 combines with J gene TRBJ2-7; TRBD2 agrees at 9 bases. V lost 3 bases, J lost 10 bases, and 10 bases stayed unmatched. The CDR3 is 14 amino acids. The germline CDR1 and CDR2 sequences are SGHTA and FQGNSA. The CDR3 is CASSLNPREGFQYV. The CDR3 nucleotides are TGTGCCAGCAGCTTGAATCCGCGGGAGGGCTTCCAGTACGTC.

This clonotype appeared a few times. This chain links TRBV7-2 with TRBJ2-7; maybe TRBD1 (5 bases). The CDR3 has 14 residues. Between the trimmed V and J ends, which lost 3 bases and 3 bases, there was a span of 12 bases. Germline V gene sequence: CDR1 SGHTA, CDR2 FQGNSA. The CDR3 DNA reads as TGTGCCAGCAGCTTCGACAGCCTTGACTACGAGCAGTACGTC. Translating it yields CASSFDSLDYEQYV.

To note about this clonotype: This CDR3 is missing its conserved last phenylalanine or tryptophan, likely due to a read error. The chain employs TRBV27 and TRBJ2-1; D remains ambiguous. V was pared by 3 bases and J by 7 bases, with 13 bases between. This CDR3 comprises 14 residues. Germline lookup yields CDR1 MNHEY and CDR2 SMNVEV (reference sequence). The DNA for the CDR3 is TGTGCCAGCAGTTTTTGGGGTTCCAGGAATGAGCAGTTCGTC. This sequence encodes CASSFWGSRNEQFV.